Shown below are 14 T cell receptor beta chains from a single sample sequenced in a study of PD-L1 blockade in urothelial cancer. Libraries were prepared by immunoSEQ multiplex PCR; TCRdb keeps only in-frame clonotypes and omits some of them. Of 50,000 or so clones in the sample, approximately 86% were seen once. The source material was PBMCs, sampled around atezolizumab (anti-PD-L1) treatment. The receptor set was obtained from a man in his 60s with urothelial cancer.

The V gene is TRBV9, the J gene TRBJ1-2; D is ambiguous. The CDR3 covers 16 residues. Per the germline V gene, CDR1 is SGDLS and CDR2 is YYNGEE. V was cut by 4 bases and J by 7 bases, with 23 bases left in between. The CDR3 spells CASSPSPGGRAGGYTF. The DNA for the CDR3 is TGTGCCAGCAGCCCGAGCCCAGGTGGGAGGGCGGGTGGCTACACCTTC.

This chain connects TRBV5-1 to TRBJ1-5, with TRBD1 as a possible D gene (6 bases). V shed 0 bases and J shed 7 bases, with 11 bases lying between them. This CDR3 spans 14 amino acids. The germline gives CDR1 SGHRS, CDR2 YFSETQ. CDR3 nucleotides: TGCGCCAGCAGCTTGGATGGGGGCGGCCAGCCCCAGCATTTT. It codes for CASSLDGGGQPQHF.

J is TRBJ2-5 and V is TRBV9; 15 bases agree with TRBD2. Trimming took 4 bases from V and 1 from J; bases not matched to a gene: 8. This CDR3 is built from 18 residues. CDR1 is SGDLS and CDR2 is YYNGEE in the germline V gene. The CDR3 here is CASSFGLAGGGSQETQYF. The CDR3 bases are TGTGCCAGCAGCTTTGGACTAGCGGGAGGGGGATCCCAAGAGACCCAGTACTTC.

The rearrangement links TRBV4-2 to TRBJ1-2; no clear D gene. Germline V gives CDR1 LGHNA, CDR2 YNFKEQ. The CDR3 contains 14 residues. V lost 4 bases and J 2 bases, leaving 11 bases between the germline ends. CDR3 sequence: CASSLIGENYGYTF. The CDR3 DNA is TGTGCCAGCAGCCTAATTGGAGAAAACTATGGCTACACCTTC.

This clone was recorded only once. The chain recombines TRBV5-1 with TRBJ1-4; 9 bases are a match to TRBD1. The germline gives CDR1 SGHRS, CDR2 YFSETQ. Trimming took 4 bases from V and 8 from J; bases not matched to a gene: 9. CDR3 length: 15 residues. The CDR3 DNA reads TGCGCCAGCAGCCCGACCGGGACAGGGAACGAAAAACTGTTTTTT. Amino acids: CASSPTGTGNEKLFF.

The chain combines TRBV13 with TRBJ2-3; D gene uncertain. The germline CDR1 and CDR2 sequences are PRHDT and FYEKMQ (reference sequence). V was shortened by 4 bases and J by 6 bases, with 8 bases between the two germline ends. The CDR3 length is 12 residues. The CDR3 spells CASSSEKDTQYF. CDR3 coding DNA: TGTGCCAGCAGCTCCGAGAAGGATACGCAGTATTTT.

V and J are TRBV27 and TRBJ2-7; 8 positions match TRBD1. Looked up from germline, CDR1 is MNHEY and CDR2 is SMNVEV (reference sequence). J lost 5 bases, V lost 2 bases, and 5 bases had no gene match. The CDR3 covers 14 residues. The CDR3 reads CASSLVRGRHEQYF. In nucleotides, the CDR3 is TGTGCCAGCAGTTTAGTCAGGGGGCGCCACGAGCAGTACTTC.

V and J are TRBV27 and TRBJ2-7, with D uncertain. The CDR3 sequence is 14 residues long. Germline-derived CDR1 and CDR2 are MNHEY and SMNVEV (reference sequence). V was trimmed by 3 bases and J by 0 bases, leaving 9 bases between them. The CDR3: CASSFERSSYEQYF. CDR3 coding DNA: TGTGCCAGCAGTTTCGAACGGAGCTCCTACGAGCAGTACTTC.

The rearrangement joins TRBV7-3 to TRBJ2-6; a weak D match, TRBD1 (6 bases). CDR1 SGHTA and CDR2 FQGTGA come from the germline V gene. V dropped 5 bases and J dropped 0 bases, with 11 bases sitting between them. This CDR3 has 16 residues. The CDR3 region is CASSQTGSSGANVLTF. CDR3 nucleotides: TGTGCCAGCAGCCAGACAGGTTCCTCTGGGGCCAACGTCCTGACTTTC.

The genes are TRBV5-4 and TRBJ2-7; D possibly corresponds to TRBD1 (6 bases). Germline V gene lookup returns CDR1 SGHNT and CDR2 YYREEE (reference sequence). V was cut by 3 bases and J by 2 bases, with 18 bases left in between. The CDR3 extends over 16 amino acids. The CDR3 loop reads CASSSRRGSVPYEQYF. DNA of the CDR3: TGTGCCAGCAGCTCCCGTAGGGGGAGTGTACCCTACGAGCAGTACTTC.

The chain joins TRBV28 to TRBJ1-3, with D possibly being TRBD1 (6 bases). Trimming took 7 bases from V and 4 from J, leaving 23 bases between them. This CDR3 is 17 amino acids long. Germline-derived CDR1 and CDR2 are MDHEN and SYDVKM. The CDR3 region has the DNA TGTGCCAGCACAAGGGGGGGACAACTGCTTTCGGGAAACACCATATATTTT. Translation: CASTRGGQLLSGNTIYF.

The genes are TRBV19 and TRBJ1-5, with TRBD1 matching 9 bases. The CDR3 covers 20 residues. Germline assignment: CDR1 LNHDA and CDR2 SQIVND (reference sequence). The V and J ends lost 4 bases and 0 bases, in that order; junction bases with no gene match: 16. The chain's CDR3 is CASSSRDRVELGYSNQPQHF. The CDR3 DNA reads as TGTGCCAGTAGTAGTCGGGACAGGGTGGAACTGGGGTATAGCAATCAGCCCCAGCATTTT.

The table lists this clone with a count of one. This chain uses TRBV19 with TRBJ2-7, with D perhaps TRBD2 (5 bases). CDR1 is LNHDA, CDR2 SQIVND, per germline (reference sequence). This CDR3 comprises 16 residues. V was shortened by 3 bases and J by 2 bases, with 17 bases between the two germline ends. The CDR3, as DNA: TGTGCCAGTAGTATTCGAGGGAGCGGCCAACCCTACGAGCAGTACTTC. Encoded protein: CASSIRGSGQPYEQYF.

DNA for the CDR3: TGTGCCAGCAGCGTAGTGTTCGGGGGAGAGACCGGGGAGCTGTTTTTT. Translated: CASSVVFGGETGELFF. The chain links TRBV9 to TRBJ2-2; D is possibly TRBD2 (6 bases). Germline CDR1 and CDR2: SGDLS and YYNGEE. V was pared by 0 bases and J by 5 bases, with 14 bases between. This CDR3 contains 16 residues.